This TCR beta chain was recovered during a study of vaccination and CD4 T cells after COVID-19. The sample holds one count of this clonotype. Its target is unknown. The Oncomine TCR Beta short-read assay sequenced DNA from cultured CD4+ T cells. The source of extracted genomic DNA was cultured CD4+ T cells. One entry per CDR3 protein, called by TCRdb with MiXCR from the PCR reads. The sample lists 12,000 or so distinct CDR3 sequences, more than 60% seen once, with around a tenth in the top ten. The CDR3 spans 13 residues. Germline CDR1 SGHTA, CDR2 FQGNSA. V was shortened by 2 bases and J by 6 bases, with 10 bases between the two germline ends. The treatment: approximately nine-day PBMC culture with coronavirus spike peptide pools or control peptides (ViraFEST assay). Each well held under 2.5 million PBMCs in IL-2 (approximately 10 IU/ml) medium with roughly 9.2 ug/ml peptide pools.

The rearrangement uses TRBV7-2 and TRBJ1-1; D not certain. The receptor was isolated from a human donor who had recovered from COVID-19. Source material: CD4+ T cells from blood, cultured in vitro. The CDR3 DNA reads as TGTGCCAGCAGCTTAATCGGCAGCGCTGAAGCTTTCTTT. Protein product: CASSLIGSAEAFF.